This T cell receptor (beta chain) is from a study of blood T cell repertoires in COVID-19. Study as a whole: PBMCs, B-cell-depleted T cells, or T cells provided the cDNA or gDNA that made up the material.

The table lists this clone with a few counts. How the authors handled the data: Amplified reference gene primers provided the basis for estimating nucleated cell counts. Using immunoSEQ multiplex PCR, the repertoire was profiled, and TCRdb retains in-frame clones only, with some absent. V and J calls and clone size are given by that table; D and trimming were obtained from the DNA. The table shows fewer than 350,000 clones, with roughly 85% occurring only once. The V end was cut by 8 bases, the J end by 7 bases, with 11 bases between. This CDR3 has 11 amino acids. Per germline, CDR1 KGHSH and CDR2 LQKENI.

This clonotype originated in a human donor in a cohort sampled during active COVID-19. The source material was peripheral blood. V and J are TRBV18 and TRBJ1-1; D is uncertain. The CDR3 nucleotides read TGTGCCAGCGTTGCCGGGGATGAAGCTTTCTTT. This translates into CASVAGDEAFF.